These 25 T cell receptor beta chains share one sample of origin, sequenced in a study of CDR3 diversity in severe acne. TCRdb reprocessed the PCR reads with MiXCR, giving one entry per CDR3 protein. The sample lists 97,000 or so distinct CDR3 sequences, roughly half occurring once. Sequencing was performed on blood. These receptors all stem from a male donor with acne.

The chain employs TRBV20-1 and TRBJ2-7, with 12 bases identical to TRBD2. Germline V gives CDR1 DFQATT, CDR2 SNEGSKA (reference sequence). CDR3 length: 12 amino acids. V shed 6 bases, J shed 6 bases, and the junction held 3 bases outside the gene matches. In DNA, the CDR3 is TGCAGTGCAAGACTAGCGGGAGCCGAGCAGTACTTC. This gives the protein CSARLAGAEQYF.

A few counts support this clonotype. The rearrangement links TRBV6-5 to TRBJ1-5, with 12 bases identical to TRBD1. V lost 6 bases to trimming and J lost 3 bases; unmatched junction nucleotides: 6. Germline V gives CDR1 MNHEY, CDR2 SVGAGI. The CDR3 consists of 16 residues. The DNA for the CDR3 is TGTGCCAGCAGGAAAGGGACAGGGGGCAACAATCAGCCCCAGCATTTT. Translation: CASRKGTGGNNQPQHF.

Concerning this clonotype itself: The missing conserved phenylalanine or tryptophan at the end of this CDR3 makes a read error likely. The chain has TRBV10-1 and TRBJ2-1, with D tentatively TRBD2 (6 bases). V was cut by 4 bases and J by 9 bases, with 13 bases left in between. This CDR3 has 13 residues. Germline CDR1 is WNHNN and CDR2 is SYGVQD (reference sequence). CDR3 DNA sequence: TGCGCCAGCAGTGTAGGCGGGATGGTTGAGCAGTTCCCC. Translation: CASSVGGMVEQFP.

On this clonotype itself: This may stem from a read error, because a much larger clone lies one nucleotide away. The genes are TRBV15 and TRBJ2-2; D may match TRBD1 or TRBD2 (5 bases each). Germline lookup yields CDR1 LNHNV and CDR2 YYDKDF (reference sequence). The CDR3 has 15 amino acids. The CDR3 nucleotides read TGTGCCACCAGGAGAGGGGCTTTGAACGCCGGGGAGCTGTTTTTT. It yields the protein CATRRGALNAGELFF.

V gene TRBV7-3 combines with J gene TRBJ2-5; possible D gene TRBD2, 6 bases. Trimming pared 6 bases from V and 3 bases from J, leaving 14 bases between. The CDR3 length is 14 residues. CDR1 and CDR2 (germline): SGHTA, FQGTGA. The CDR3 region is CASRRPGAEETQYF. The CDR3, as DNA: TGTGCCAGCAGGCGGCCGGGAGCCGAAGAGACCCAGTACTTC.

The CDR3 DNA sequence: TGTGCCAGCAGTTACCTTTCCCCGACAGGGGTTCATGGGGAGACCCAGTACTTC. As protein: CASSYLSPTGVHGETQYF. The chain is built from TRBV6-6 and TRBJ2-5; TRBD1 agrees at 8 bases. The CDR3 consists of 18 residues. From germline, CDR1 is MNHNY and CDR2 SVGAGI (reference sequence). The junction had 16 bases not matched to a gene; V was cut back by 2 bases and J by 5 bases.

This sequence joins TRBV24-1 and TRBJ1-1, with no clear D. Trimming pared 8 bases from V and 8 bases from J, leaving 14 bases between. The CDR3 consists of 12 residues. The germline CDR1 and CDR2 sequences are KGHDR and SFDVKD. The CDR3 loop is CATKSRTGEAFF. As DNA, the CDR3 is TGTGCCACCAAATCCCGAACGGGGGAAGCTTTCTTT.

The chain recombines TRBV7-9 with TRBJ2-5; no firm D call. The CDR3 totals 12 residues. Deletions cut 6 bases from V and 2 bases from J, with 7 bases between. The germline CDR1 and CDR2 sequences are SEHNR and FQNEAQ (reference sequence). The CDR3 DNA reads TGTGCCAGCAGTCACCCGCAAGAGACCCAGTACTTC. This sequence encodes CASSHPQETQYF.

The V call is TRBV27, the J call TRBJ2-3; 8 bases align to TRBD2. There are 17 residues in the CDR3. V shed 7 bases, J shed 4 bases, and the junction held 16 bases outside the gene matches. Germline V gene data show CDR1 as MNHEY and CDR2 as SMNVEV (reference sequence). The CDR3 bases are TGTGCCAGCATCCCCGGGGGGGGGGCTGAATTTTCAGATACGCAGTATTTT. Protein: CASIPGGGAEFSDTQYF.

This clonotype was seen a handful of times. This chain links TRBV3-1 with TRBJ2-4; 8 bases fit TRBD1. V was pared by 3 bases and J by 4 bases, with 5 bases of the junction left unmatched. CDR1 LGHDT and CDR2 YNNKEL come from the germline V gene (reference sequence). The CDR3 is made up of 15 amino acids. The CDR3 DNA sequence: TGTGCCAGCAGCCAGACCAGGGGGCAAAAAAACATTCAGTACTTC. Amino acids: CASSQTRGQKNIQYF.

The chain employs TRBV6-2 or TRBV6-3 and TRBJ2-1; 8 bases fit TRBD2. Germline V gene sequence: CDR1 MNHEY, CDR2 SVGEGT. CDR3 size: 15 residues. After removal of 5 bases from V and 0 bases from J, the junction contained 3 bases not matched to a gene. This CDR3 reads CASSRGGSSYNEQFF. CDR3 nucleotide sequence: TGTGCCAGCAGTCGCGGGGGGAGCTCCTACAATGAGCAGTTCTTC.

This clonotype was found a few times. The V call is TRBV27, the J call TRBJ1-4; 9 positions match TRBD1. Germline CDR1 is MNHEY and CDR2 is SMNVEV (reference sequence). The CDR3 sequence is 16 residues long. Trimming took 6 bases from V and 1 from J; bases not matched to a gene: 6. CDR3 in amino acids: CASSSRGQGTNEKLFF. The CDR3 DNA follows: TGTGCCAGCAGCTCTCGGGGACAGGGAACTAATGAAAAACTGTTTTTT.

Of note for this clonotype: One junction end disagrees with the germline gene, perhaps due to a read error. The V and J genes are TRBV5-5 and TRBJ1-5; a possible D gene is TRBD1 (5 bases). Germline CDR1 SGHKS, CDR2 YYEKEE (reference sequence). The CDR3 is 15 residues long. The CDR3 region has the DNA TGCGCCAGCAGTCCCCGAGGGGATGGCAATCAGCCCCAGCATTTT. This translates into CASSPRGDGNQPQHF.

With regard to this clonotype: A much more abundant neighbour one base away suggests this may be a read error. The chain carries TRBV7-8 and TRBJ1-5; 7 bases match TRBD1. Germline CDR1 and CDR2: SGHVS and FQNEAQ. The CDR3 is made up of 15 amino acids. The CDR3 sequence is CASSGVTGARQPRHF. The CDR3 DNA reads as TGTGCCAGCAGCGGGGTAACAGGGGCCCGTCAGCCCCGGCATTTT. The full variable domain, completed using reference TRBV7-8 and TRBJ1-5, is GAGVSQSPRYKVAKRGQDVALRCDPISGHVSLFWYQQALGQGPEFLTYFQNEAQLDKSGLPSDRFFAERPEGSVSTLKIQRTQQEDSAVYLCASSGVTGARQPRHFGDGTRLSIL.

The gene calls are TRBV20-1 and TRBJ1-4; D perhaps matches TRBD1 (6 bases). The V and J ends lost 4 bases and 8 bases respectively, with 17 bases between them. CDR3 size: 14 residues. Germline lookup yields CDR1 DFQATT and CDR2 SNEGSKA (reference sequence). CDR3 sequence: CSAMADRWEEKLFF. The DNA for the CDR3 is TGCAGTGCTATGGCGGACAGATGGGAGGAAAAACTGTTTTTT.

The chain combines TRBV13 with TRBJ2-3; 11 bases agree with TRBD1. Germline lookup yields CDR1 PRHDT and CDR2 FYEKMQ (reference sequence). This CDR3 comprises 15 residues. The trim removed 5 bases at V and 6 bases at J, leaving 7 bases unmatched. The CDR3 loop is CASSLDRGLGDTQYF. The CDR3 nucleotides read TGTGCCAGCAGCCTGGACAGGGGGCTGGGGGATACGCAGTATTTT.

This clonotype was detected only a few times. CDR3 amino acids: CASSPRGREAFF. CDR3 bases: TGTGCCAGCAGTCCTCGGGGACGTGAAGCTTTCTTT. The rearrangement links TRBV25-1 to TRBJ1-1; possible D gene TRBD1, 5 bases. V dropped 5 bases and J dropped 7 bases, with 11 bases sitting between them. The CDR3 spans 12 residues. Germline-derived CDR1 and CDR2 are MGHDK and SYGVNS. The variable domain in full, completed from reference TRBV25-1 and TRBJ1-1, reads EADIYQTPRYLVIGTGKKITLECSQTMGHDKMYWYQQDPGMELHLIHYSYGVNSTEKGDLSSESTVSRIRTEHFPLTLESARPSHTSQYLCASSPRGREAFFGQGTRLTVV.

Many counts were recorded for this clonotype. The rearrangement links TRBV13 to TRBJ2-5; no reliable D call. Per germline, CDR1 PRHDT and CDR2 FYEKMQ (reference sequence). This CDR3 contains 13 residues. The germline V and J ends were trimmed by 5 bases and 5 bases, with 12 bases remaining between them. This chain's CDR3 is CASSDMSSETQYF. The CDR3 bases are TGTGCCAGCAGCGATATGTCTTCCGAGACCCAGTACTTC.

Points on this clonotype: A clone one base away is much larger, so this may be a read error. CDR3 DNA: TGTACCAGCAGCGTAGGGACAGCCAACACTGAAGCTTTCTTT. Protein sequence: CTSSVGTANTEAFF. This rearrangement joins TRBV9 to TRBJ1-1; 7 nucleotides match TRBD1. The CDR3 is 14 residues long. Looked up from germline, CDR1 is SGDLS and CDR2 is YYNGEE.

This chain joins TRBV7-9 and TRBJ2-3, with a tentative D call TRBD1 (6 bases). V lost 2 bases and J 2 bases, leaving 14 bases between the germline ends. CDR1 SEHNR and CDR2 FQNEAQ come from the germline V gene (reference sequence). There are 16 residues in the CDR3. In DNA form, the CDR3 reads TGTGCCAGCAGCTTAAACGGACAGAGACCCACAGATACGCAGTATTTT. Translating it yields CASSLNGQRPTDTQYF.

This CDR3 is CATSGARVGEQYF. The CDR3 DNA follows: TGTGCCACCAGTGGGGCGAGGGTTGGCGAGCAGTACTTC. The chain has TRBV24-1 and TRBJ2-7; D perhaps matches TRBD2 (5 bases). Germline lookup yields CDR1 KGHDR and CDR2 SFDVKD. The CDR3 has 13 residues. Between the trimmed V and J ends, which lost 5 bases and 6 bases, there was a span of 13 bases.

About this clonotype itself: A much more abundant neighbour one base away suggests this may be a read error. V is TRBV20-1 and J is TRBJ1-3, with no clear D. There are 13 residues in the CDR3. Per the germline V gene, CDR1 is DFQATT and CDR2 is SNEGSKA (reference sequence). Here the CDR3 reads CSATEDSENTIYF. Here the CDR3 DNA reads TGCAGTGCTACCGAGGACTCTGAAAACACCATATATTTT.

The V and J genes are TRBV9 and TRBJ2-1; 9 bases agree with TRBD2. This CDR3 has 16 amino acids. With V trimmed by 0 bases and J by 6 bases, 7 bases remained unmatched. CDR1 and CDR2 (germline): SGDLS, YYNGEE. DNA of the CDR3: TGTGCCAGCAGCGTAGGGGCGGGAGGGCATGGCAATGAGCAGTTCTTC. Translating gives CASSVGAGGHGNEQFF.

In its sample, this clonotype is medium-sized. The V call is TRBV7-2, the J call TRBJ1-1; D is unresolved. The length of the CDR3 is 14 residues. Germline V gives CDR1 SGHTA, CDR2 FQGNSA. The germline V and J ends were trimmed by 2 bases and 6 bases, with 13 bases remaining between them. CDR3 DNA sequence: TGTGCCAGCAGCTTACGGGCTTATCCCCCTGAAGCTTTCTTT. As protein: CASSLRAYPPEAFF. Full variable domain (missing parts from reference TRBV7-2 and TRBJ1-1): GAGVSQSPSNKVTEKGKDVELRCDPISGHTALYWYRQSLGQGLEFLIYFQGNSAPDKSGLPSDRFSAERTGGSVSTLTIQRTQQEDSAVYLCASSLRAYPPEAFFGQGTRLTVV.

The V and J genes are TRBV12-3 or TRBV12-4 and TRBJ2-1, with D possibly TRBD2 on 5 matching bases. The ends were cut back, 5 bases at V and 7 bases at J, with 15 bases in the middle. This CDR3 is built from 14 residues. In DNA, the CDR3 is TGTGCCAGCAGTCGGGGTAACGTGGCTAATGAGCAGTTCTTC. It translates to CASSRGNVANEQFF.